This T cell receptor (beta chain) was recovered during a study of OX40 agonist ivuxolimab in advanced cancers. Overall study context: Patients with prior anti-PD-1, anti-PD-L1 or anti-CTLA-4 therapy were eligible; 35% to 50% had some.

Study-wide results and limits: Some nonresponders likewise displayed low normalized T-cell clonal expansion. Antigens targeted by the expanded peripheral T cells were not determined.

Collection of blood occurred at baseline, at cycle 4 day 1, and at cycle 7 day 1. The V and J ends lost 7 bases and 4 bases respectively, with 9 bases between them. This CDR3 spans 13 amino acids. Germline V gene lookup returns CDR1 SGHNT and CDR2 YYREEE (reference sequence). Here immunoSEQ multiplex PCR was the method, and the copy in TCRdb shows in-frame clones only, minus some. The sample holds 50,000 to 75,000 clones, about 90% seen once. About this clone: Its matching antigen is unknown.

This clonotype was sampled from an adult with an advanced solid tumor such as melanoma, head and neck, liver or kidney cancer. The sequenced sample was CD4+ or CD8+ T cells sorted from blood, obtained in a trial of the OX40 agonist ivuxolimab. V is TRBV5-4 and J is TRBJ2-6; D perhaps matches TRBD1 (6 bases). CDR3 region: CASSDRGANVLTF. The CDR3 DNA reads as TGTGCCAGCTCCGACAGGGGGGCCAACGTCCTGACTTTC.